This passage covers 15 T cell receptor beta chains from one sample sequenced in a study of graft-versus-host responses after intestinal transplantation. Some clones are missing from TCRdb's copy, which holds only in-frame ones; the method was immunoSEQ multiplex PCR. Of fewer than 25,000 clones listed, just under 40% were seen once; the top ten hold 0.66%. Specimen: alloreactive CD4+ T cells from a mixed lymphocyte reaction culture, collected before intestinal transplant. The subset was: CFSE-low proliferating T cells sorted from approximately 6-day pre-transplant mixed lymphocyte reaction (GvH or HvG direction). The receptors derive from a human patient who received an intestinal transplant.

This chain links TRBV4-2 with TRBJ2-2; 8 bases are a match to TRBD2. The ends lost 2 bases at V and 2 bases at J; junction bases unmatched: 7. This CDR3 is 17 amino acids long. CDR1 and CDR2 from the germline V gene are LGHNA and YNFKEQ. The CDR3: CASSQRYSGVNTGELFF. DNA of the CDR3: TGTGCCAGCAGCCAAAGGTATAGCGGGGTAAACACCGGGGAGCTGTTTTTT.

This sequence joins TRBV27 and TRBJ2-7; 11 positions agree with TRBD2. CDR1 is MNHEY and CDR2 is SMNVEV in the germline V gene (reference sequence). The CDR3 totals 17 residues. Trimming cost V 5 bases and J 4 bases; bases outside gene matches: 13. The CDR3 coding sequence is TGTGCCAGCAGTCCCGCTATAGCGGGAGGGTGGTATTACGAGCAGTACTTC. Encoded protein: CASSPAIAGGWYYEQYF.

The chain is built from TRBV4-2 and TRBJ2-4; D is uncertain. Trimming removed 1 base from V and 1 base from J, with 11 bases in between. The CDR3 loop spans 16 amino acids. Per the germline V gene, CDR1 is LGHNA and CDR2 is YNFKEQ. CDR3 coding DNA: TGTGCCAGCAGCCAAGCGAGCTGGAGCGCCAAAAACATTCAGTACTTC. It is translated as CASSQASWSAKNIQYF.

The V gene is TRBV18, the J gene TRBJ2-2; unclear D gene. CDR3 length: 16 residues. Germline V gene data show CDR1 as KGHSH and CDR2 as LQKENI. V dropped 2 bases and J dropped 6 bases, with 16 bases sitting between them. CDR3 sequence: CASSPISQSLAGELFF. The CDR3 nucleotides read TGTGCCAGCTCACCAATTTCCCAGTCTTTGGCCGGGGAGCTGTTTTTT.

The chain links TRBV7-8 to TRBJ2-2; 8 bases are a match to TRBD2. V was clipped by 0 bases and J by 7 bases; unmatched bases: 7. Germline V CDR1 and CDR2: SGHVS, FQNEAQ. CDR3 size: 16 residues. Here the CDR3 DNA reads TGTGCCAGCAGCTTAGCCCGGGGGGGCCTAAGCGGGGAGCTGTTTTTT. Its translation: CASSLARGGLSGELFF.

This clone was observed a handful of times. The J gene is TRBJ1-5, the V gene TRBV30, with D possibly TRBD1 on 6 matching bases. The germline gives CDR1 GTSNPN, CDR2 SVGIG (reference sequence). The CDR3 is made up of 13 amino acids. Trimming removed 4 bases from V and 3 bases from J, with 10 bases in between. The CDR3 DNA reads TGTGCCTGGACCCAGGGGCACAATCAGCCCCAGCATTTT. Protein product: CAWTQGHNQPQHF.

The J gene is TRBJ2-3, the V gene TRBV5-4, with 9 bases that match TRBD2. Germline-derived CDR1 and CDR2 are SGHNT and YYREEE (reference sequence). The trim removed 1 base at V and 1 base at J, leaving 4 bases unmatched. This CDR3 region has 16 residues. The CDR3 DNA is TGTGCCAGCAGCTTGAGAGTAGCGGGGGGCACAGATACGCAGTATTTT. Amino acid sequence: CASSLRVAGGTDTQYF.

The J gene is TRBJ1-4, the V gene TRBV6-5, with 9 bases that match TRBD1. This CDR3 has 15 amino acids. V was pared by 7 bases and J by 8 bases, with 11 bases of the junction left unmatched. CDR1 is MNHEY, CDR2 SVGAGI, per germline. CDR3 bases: TGTGCCAGCACCAGAAGGGAACAGGGGGCGGAAAAACTGTTTTTT. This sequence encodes CASTRREQGAEKLFF.

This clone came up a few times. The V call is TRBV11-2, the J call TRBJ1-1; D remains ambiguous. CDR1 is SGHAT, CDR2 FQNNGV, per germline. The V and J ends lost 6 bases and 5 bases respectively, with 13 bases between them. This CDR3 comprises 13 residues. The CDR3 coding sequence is TGTGCCAGCAGATTGTGGGAGCAAACTGAAGCTTTCTTT. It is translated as CASRLWEQTEAFF.

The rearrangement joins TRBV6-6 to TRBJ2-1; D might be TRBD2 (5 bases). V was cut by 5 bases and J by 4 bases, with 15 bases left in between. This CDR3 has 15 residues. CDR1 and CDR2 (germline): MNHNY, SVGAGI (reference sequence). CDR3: CASSREVRGYNEQFF. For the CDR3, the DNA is TGTGCCAGCAGTAGGGAAGTACGGGGTTACAATGAGCAGTTCTTC.

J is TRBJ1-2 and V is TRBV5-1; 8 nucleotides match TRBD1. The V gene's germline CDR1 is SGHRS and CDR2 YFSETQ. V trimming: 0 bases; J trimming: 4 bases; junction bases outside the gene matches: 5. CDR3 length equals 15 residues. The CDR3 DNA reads TGCGCCAGCAGCTTGGTTGGACAGGGCTTCTATGGCTACACCTTC. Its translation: CASSLVGQGFYGYTF.

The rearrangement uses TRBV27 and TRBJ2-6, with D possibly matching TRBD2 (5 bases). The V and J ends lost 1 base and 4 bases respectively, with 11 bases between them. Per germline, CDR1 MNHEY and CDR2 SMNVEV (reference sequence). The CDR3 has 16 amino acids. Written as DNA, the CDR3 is TGTGCCAGCAGTTTATTCGGGATCGCCGGGGCCAACGTCCTGACTTTC. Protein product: CASSLFGIAGANVLTF.

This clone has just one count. CDR3 nucleotide sequence: TGTGCCAGCAGCGGACTAGCGGGAGGGGACAATGAGCAGTTCTTC. Its translation is CASSGLAGGDNEQFF. The chain joins TRBV27 to TRBJ2-1, with TRBD2 identical over 15 bases. The ends lost 6 bases at V and 5 bases at J; junction bases unmatched: 2. There are 15 residues in the CDR3. Germline V gene data show CDR1 as MNHEY and CDR2 as SMNVEV (reference sequence).

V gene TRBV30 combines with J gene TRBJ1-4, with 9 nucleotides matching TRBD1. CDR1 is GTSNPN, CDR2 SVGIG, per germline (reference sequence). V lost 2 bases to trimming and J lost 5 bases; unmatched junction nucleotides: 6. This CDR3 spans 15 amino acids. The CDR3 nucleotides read TGTGCCTGGAGTTTACAGGGGGCCTCAAATGAAAAACTGTTTTTT. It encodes CAWSLQGASNEKLFF.

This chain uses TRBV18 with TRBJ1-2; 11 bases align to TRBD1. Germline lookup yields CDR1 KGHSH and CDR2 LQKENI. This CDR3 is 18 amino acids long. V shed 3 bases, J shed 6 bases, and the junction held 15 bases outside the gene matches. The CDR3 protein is CASSPSVDRGLSGHGYTF. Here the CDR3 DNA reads TGTGCCAGCTCACCGTCGGTGGACAGGGGGCTCTCCGGTCATGGCTACACCTTC.